These T cell receptor beta chains were read from a single sample in a study of T cell repertoires in cytomegalovirus infection. Their antigens are not known. One entry per CDR3 protein, called by TCRdb with MiXCR from the reads. The data hold about 60,000 distinct CDR3 sequences, with around 20% observed a single time. The input for sequencing was CD8+ T cells from cultured PBMCs, taken from culture after CMV antigen stimulation. The receptors here all came from a human donor in good health (CMV status not recorded). Some clones in this sample may be carry-over from other donors' samples. CDR3s include the opening cysteine and the closing phenylalanine or tryptophan. D genes are given only for firm matches. Expanded clones are given a class, and other clones once, few, many or no size at all.

>TRBV7-2|TRBD2|few|TRBJ2-7
CASTEGASGAYEQYF
TGTGCCAGCACCGAAGGGGCTAGCGGGGCCTACGAGCAGTACTTC
>TRBV12-3/TRBV12-4|TRBD1|.|TRBJ1-1
CASSFAGGREAFF
TGTGCCAGCAGTTTTGCAGGGGGGCGCGAAGCTTTCTTT
>TRBV7-9|TRBD1|.|TRBJ1-4
CASSLGPGTATTNEKLFF
TGTGCCAGCAGCTTAGGCCCGGGGACAGCTACAACTAATGAAAAACTGTTTTTT
>TRBV15|TRBD1|.|TRBJ1-5
CATSRDRDNQPQHF
TGTGCCACCAGCAGGGACAGGGACAATCAGCCCCAGCATTTT
>TRBV19|.|.|TRBJ1-5
CASSNQGFQPQHF
TGTGCCAGTAGTAATCAGGGATTTCAGCCCCAGCATTTT
>TRBV11-2|.|.|TRBJ2-3
CASSLPTDYPDTQYF
TGTGCCAGCAGCCTCCCAACCGACTATCCAGATACGCAGTATTTT
>TRBV6-1|.|.|TRBJ2-6
CDSRNSGANVLTF
TGTGACAGCAGGAACTCTGGGGCCAACGTCCTGACTTTC
>TRBV7-2|TRBD1|.|TRBJ2-4
CASSLPRQGVAKNIQYF
TGTGCCAGCAGCTTACCGAGACAGGGCGTAGCCAAAAACATTCAGTACTTC
>TRBV11-2|.|.|TRBJ1-5
CASSLGAGSNQPQHF
TGTGCCAGCAGCTTGGGGGCCGGTAGCAATCAGCCCCAGCATTTT
>TRBV7-2|.|.|TRBJ1-3
CASSLTVGNTIYF
TGTGCCAGCAGTTTGACAGTTGGAAACACCATATATTTT
>TRBV7-8|TRBD1|few|TRBJ1-5
CASSDQGAGNQPQHF
TGTGCCAGCAGCGACCAGGGGGCTGGCAATCAGCCCCAGCATTTT
>TRBV7-6|.|.|TRBJ1-4
CASSLEADNEKLFF
TGTGCCAGCAGCTTAGAGGCAGACAATGAAAAACTGTTTTTT
>TRBV28|TRBD1|medium-sized|TRBJ2-7
CASSLLGQGSDEQYF
TGTGCCAGCAGTTTATTGGGACAGGGGAGCGACGAGCAGTACTTC
>TRBV4-1|.|few|TRBJ2-7
CASSQTNEQYF
TGCGCCAGCAGCCAGACCAACGAGCAGTACTTC
>TRBV12-3/TRBV12-4|TRBD1|.|TRBJ1-2
CASSLLRTGGNGYTF
TGTGCCAGCAGTTTGCTCCGGACAGGGGGGAATGGCTACACCTTC
>TRBV5-6|.|.|TRBJ1-1
CASRSRRRGEAEAFF
TGTGCCAGCAGATCACGTCGACGAGGAGAAGCTGAAGCTTTCTTT
>TRBV28|.|few|TRBJ2-4
CASRPQGRLTKNIQYF
TGTGCCAGCAGGCCGCAGGGTAGACTAACCAAAAACATTCAGTACTTC
>TRBV7-2|TRBD1|few|TRBJ1-6
CASTNTGTGDSPLHF
TGTGCCAGCACCAATACCGGGACAGGGGATTCACCCCTCCACTTT
>TRBV6-5|TRBD2|few|TRBJ2-7
CASSQGLAEVPEQYF
TGTGCCAGCAGTCAAGGACTAGCGGAGGTCCCCGAGCAGTACTTC
>TRBV7-2|TRBD2|.|TRBJ2-7
CASSLGSGGPYEQYF
TGTGCCAGCAGCTTAGGTAGCGGGGGGCCCTACGAGCAGTACTTC
>TRBV6-5|.|many|TRBJ1-2
CASSYSQGSYGYTF
TGTGCCAGCAGTTACTCGCAGGGCAGCTATGGCTACACCTTC
>TRBV20-1|TRBD2|.|TRBJ2-1
CSARGSGGFPWEQFF
TGCAGTGCTAGAGGGAGCGGGGGGTTCCCGTGGGAGCAGTTCTTC
>TRBV6-5|.|.|TRBJ1-2
CASSSAGLYGYTF
TGTGCCAGCAGTTCGGCCGGCCTCTATGGCTACACCTTC
>TRBV6-1|.|few|TRBJ1-1
CASLKGGGNTEAFF
TGTGCCAGCTTGAAGGGAGGGGGGAACACTGAAGCTTTCTTT
>TRBV7-9|.|many|TRBJ1-5
CASSLAGPVQPQHF
TGTGCCAGCAGCTTAGCAGGGCCAGTTCAGCCCCAGCATTTT
>TRBV7-2|.|many|TRBJ1-1
CASSLDTEAFF
TGTGCCAGCAGCTTGGACACTGAAGCTTTCTTT
>TRBV7-9|.|few|TRBJ1-4
CASSLGQVDFNEKLFF
TGTGCCAGCAGCTTAGGACAGGTGGATTTTAATGAAAAACTGTTTTTT
>TRBV20-1|.|few|TRBJ1-5
CSAREGDQPQHF
TGCAGTGCTAGAGAAGGGGATCAGCCCCAGCATTTT
>TRBV7-8|.|few|TRBJ2-4
CASTAGDIQYF
TGTGCCAGTACGGCTGGGGACATTCAGTACTTC
>TRBV20-1|TRBD1|few|TRBJ1-5
CSARPRLGQDNQPQHF
TGCAGTGCTAGACCCAGGCTCGGACAGGATAATCAGCCCCAGCATTTT
>TRBV25-1|TRBD1|.|TRBJ1-4
CALDGPDRGQPNEKLFF
TGTGCCTTAGATGGGCCGGACAGGGGGCAGCCTAATGAAAAACTGTTTTTT
>TRBV19|.|few|TRBJ1-5
CASKGRNQPQHF
TGTGCCAGTAAAGGGCGCAATCAGCCCCAGCATTTT
>TRBV14|TRBD1|.|TRBJ1-1
CASSHPGQGLNTEAFF
TGTGCCAGCAGCCATCCGGGACAGGGATTAAACACTGAAGCTTTCTTT
>TRBV7-9|TRBD1|few|TRBJ1-6
CASSSLRETGESPLHF
TGTGCCAGCAGCTCCCTCAGGGAGACAGGGGAGTCACCCCTCCACTTT
>TRBV7-6|.|few|TRBJ1-1
CASSPGSAWNTEAFF
TGTGCCAGCAGCCCCGGATCGGCTTGGAACACTGAAGCTTTCTTT
>TRBV12-3/TRBV12-4|.|.|TRBJ2-7
CASSFQGTYEQYF
TGTGCCAGCAGCTTTCAGGGGACCTACGAGCAGTACTTC
>TRBV6-5|TRBD1|.|TRBJ1-5
CASSYSYPGQVNQPQHF
TGTGCCAGCAGTTACTCGTATCCTGGACAGGTCAATCAGCCCCAGCATTTT
>TRBV4-1|TRBD1|few|TRBJ2-2
CASRRTGLLVTGELFF
TGCGCCAGCAGGCGGACAGGACTCTTGGTCACCGGGGAGCTGTTTTTT